The 19 T cell receptor beta chains given below trace back to one sample, sequenced in a study of T-cell reconstitution after alpha-beta-depleted transplantation in children. Unique molecular identifiers were incorporated during preparation of the TCRbeta library. From the PCR reads, TCRdb called clonotypes with MiXCR, one entry per CDR3 protein. In the table there are about 580,000 distinct CDR3 sequences, more than 20% of which are singletons. Here the sequenced sample was PBMCs, mostly from graft donor cells, taken 360 days after TCRalphabeta/CD19-depleted stem cell transplant. These receptors were obtained from a boy in the first two years of life who had a stem cell transplant for acute myeloid leukemia, so the T cells may come from the graft donor.

The rearrangement uses TRBV28 and TRBJ2-2; 9 nucleotides align to TRBD1. CDR3 length: 14 amino acids. J gave up 3 bases and V 8 bases, and 4 bases lay outside the gene matches. Germline V gives CDR1 MDHEN, CDR2 SYDVKM. CDR3 amino acids: CASGGQGDTGELFF. The CDR3 nucleotides are TGTGCCAGCGGGGGACAGGGAGACACCGGGGAGCTGTTTTTT.

This clonotype was observed a handful of times. The V call is TRBV5-1, the J call TRBJ1-1; D gene unclear. The CDR3 has 14 amino acids. Germline values: CDR1 SGHRS, CDR2 YFSETQ. V shed 0 bases and J shed 0 bases, with 6 bases lying between them. The CDR3 region is CASSLATMNTEAFF. The DNA for the CDR3 is TGCGCCAGCAGCTTGGCAACCATGAACACTGAAGCTTTCTTT. Full variable domain (remainder filled in from reference TRBV5-1 and TRBJ1-1): KAGVTQTPRYLIKTRGQQVTLSCSPISGHRSVSWYQQTPGQGLQFLFEYFSETQRNKGNFPGRFSGRQFSNSRSEMNVSTLELGDSALYLCASSLATMNTEAFFGQGTRLTVV.

The gene calls are TRBV9 and TRBJ1-4; no clear D. Germline V gene lookup returns CDR1 SGDLS and CDR2 YYNGEE. The CDR3 loop spans 16 amino acids. The V gene lost 0 bases and the J gene lost 0 bases, with 9 bases spanning the gap. As DNA, the CDR3 is TGTGCCAGCAGCGTAGGTCCCGACGCAACTAATGAAAAACTGTTTTTT. Translating it yields CASSVGPDATNEKLFF.

The chain employs TRBV20-1 and TRBJ2-3; weak D call: TRBD1 (6 bases). From germline, CDR1 is DFQATT and CDR2 SNEGSKA (reference sequence). This CDR3 contains 13 residues. Trimming removed 2 bases at V and 3 bases at J, with 9 bases between. The CDR3 loop reads CSARNQGTDTQYF. CDR3 in DNA: TGCAGTGCTAGAAACCAGGGGACAGATACGCAGTATTTT.

This clonotype has at least ten counts. The rearrangement joins TRBV29-1 to TRBJ2-1, with a weak D call TRBD1 (6 bases). The V and J ends lost 6 bases and 3 bases respectively, with 15 bases between them. Looked up from germline, CDR1 is SQVTM and CDR2 is ANQGSEA. This CDR3 has 14 residues. CDR3 amino acids: CSVERGQNYNEQFF. The CDR3 DNA reads TGCAGCGTGGAAAGAGGACAGAACTACAATGAGCAGTTCTTC.

V gene TRBV4-3 combines with J gene TRBJ1-4; TRBD1 is a possible D gene (5 bases). Trimming took off 0 bases at V and 0 bases at J, with 14 bases between the two ends. The CDR3 length is 18 residues. Looked up from germline, CDR1 is LGHNA and CDR2 is YSLEER. In DNA form, the CDR3 reads TGCGCCAGCAGCCAAGAGTTGGGACGGACTGCAACTAATGAAAAACTGTTTTTT. Protein sequence: CASSQELGRTATNEKLFF.

The rearrangement links TRBV24-1 to TRBJ2-1; D assignment may be TRBD1 or TRBD2 (5 bases each). The CDR3 is 13 amino acids. Germline CDR1 and CDR2: KGHDR and SFDVKD. Deletions cut 3 bases from V and 5 bases from J, with 7 bases between. The CDR3 bases are TGTGCCACCAGTGATGGGGACGACAATGAGCAGTTCTTC. This gives the protein CATSDGDDNEQFF.

This clonotype was seen ten or more times. The rearrangement joins TRBV2 to TRBJ1-2; 10 bases match TRBD1. Germline V gives CDR1 SNHLY, CDR2 FYNNEI. The V gene end was trimmed by 7 bases and the J gene end by 4 bases; junction bases not matched to a gene: 9. The CDR3 totals 15 residues. The CDR3 nucleotides read TGTGCCAGCAAGACGGACAGGGGGTCGGTCTATGGCTACACCTTC. Its translation is CASKTDRGSVYGYTF.

The chain links TRBV5-1 to TRBJ1-2; 8 nucleotides align to TRBD1. CDR3 length: 14 residues. After removal of 4 bases from V and 3 bases from J, the junction contained 5 bases not matched to a gene. Germline assignment: CDR1 SGHRS and CDR2 YFSETQ. Written as DNA, the CDR3 is TGCGCCAGCAGCGACGGACAGGGAGACTATGGCTACACCTTC. It is translated as CASSDGQGDYGYTF.

This chain joins TRBV20-1 and TRBJ1-2; 7 nucleotides agree with TRBD1. Germline trimming cut 5 bases from V and 8 bases from J; bases unmatched to any gene: 11. This CDR3 is 13 amino acids long. Per the germline V gene, CDR1 is DFQATT and CDR2 is SNEGSKA (reference sequence). The CDR3 coding sequence is TGCAGTGCTGGGGATACAGGGGAAAACGGCTACACCTTC. It yields the protein CSAGDTGENGYTF.

This clonotype was recorded at least ten times. This sequence joins TRBV29-1 and TRBJ2-3; D not resolved. The CDR3 length is 11 residues. CDR1 and CDR2 (germline): SQVTM, ANQGSEA. V gave up 3 bases and J gave up 7 bases, with 8 bases separating them. The CDR3 region has the DNA TGCAGCGTTGACGTCCGGTATACGCAGTATTTT. Translating it yields CSVDVRYTQYF.

At least ten counts were recorded for this clonotype. One junction end does not reproduce the germline sequence, and a read error may be involved. V is TRBV14 and J is TRBJ2-5; D possibly corresponds to TRBD2 (6 bases). The V gene's germline CDR1 is SGHDN and CDR2 FVKESK. This CDR3 region has 12 residues. As DNA, the CDR3 is TGTGCCAGCAGCCAAGTGGACTATAAAGGTCCCTTC. It encodes CASSQVDYKGPF. Looking up the rest from reference TRBV14 and TRBJ2-5 gives the full variable domain: EAGVTQFPSHSVIEKGQTVTLRCDPISGHDNLYWYRRVMGKEIKFLLHFVKESKQDESGMPNNRFLAERTGGTYSTLKVQPAELEDSGVYFCASSQVDYKGPFGPGTRLLVL.

This clonotype was observed a few times. The CDR3 loop reads CASSYYPGTSSGELFF. CDR3 in DNA: TGTGCCAGCAGTTACTACCCCGGGACAAGCTCCGGGGAGCTGTTTTTT. The rearrangement joins TRBV6-5 to TRBJ2-2; D is perhaps TRBD1 (6 bases). The V end lost 1 base, the J end lost 6 bases, and 15 bases lay between the germline ends. Germline V gives CDR1 MNHEY, CDR2 SVGAGI. CDR3 length equals 16 residues.

V usage is TRBV12-3 or TRBV12-4 and J usage is TRBJ2-7; TRBD1 matches at 9 bases. This CDR3 comprises 15 residues. Trimming took 1 base from V and 8 from J; bases not matched to a gene: 9. CDR3 residues: CASSLGAGTGMKQYF. CDR3 sequence (DNA): TGTGCCAGCAGTTTAGGGGCCGGGACAGGGATGAAGCAGTACTTC.

The rearrangement uses TRBV11-2 and TRBJ2-1; D gene unclear. The V end lost 5 bases, the J end lost 0 bases, and 11 bases lay between the germline ends. The CDR3 has 15 residues. Germline CDR1 SGHAT, CDR2 FQNNGV. CDR3 nucleotides: TGTGCCAGCAGCCCTTCGGTGAGCTCCTACAATGAGCAGTTCTTC. Amino acids: CASSPSVSSYNEQFF.

This clonotype was picked up one time. This chain links TRBV4-1 with TRBJ1-4; unclear D gene. Germline lookup yields CDR1 MGHRA and CDR2 YSYEKL. The CDR3 extends over 15 amino acids. The ends were cut back, 1 base at V and 10 bases at J, with 16 bases in the middle. The CDR3 sequence: CASSQVGSNPGKLFF. The CDR3 DNA is TGCGCCAGCAGCCAAGTGGGGTCTAACCCCGGAAAACTGTTTTTT.

This clonotype was recorded many times. The chain joins TRBV6-5 to TRBJ2-2; a weak D match, TRBD2 (5 bases). The CDR3 has 15 residues. Germline-derived CDR1 and CDR2 are MNHEY and SVGAGI. Trimming pared 2 bases from V and 2 bases from J, leaving 9 bases between. The CDR3 DNA follows: TGTGCCAGCAGTTACCTTAGCGTAAACACCGGGGAGCTGTTTTTT. Amino acid sequence: CASSYLSVNTGELFF.

This clonotype showed up many times. This chain connects TRBV9 to TRBJ1-1; D unclear. V was trimmed by 0 bases and J by 13 bases, leaving 22 bases between them. From germline, CDR1 is SGDLS and CDR2 YYNGEE. CDR3 length equals 15 residues. The CDR3 loop is CASSVVSSTQLPRFF. CDR3 nucleotide sequence: TGTGCCAGCAGCGTAGTTAGTTCGACCCAACTGCCCCGTTTCTTT. Full variable domain (outside the CDR3, taken from reference TRBV9 and TRBJ1-1): DSGVTQTPKHLITATGQRVTLRCSPRSGDLSVYWYQQSLDQGLQFLIQYYNGEERAKGNILERFSAQQFPDLHSELNLSSLELGDSALYFCASSVVSSTQLPRFFGQGTRLTVV.

The CDR3 coding sequence is TGTGCCAGCAGCTTAGGGTCAGGGGTCCCCTACAATGAGCAGTTCTTC. Residues: CASSLGSGVPYNEQFF. The V and J genes are TRBV7-3 and TRBJ2-1, with D possibly matching TRBD1 (6 bases). Germline CDR1 is SGHTA and CDR2 is FQGTGA. Trimming shortened V by 2 bases and J by 2 bases, and 13 bases separated the two germline ends. The CDR3 loop spans 16 amino acids. Complete variable domain (other parts from reference TRBV7-3 and TRBJ2-1): GAGVSQTPSNKVTEKGKYVELRCDPISGHTALYWYRQSLGQGPEFLIYFQGTGAADDSGLPNDRFFAVRPEGSVSTLKIQRTERGDSAVYLCASSLGSGVPYNEQFFGPGTRLTVL.